The TCR beta chain described here comes from a study of shared clonotypes between healthy human individuals. About the research overall: Sampling drew on donors who were a couple of women and a few men aged 18 to 49. Notes on the study in general: For naive CD4 cells, roughly 5.5% of clonotypes were shared across a handful of donors. Estimated richness was generally greater in naive than memory subsets.

The data were produced by immunoSEQ multiplex PCR, yet TCRdb's version contains in-frame clones alone and is incomplete. The sample contains 2 million to 2.5 million clones, approximately 93% of which appear only once. The V gene's germline CDR1 is MNHNY and CDR2 SVGAGI (reference sequence). This CDR3 region has 15 residues. After removal of 6 bases from V and 3 bases from J, the junction contained 10 bases not matched to a gene. In its sample, this clone was seen once. Its antigen is unidentified. This receptor was taken from a man in his late teens or twenties in good health. Some clones in this sample may be carry-over from other donors' samples. This sequence joins TRBV6-6 and TRBJ2-7; TRBD1 aligns across 8 bases. Sequencing was performed on naive CD4+ T cells from PBMCs. The subset denotes: CD45RA+ positively selected. CDR3: CASRSGQGTDYEQYF. The CDR3 DNA follows: TGTGCCAGCAGATCCGGACAGGGTACGGACTACGAGCAGTACTTC.